This note documents a single T cell receptor (beta chain) sequence. The antigen is not known. This entry is derived from a study of OX40 agonist ivuxolimab in advanced cancers. Overall study context: The study gave patients intravenous ivuxolimab at 0.01 to 10 mg/kg every 2 weeks. Findings of the study overall: In CD8+ T cells, expanded clones were on average more numerous than in CD4+. At 0.1 to 3.0 mg/kg and by week 6, clonal expansion occurred in CD4+ and CD8+ blood T cells.

The CDR3 is made up of 14 amino acids. Germline loops: CDR1 MNHNS, CDR2 SASEGT. With 5 bases clipped from V and 2 bases from J, the junction kept 3 bases outside the gene matches. Sequenced by immunoSEQ multiplex PCR; TCRdb stores in-frame clones only, minus some. Counted here are 90,000 to 100,000 clones, about 90% occurring once; the ten biggest clones make up roughly 0.17%. The source is an adult with an advanced solid tumor such as melanoma, head and neck, liver or kidney cancer. The sequencing here drew on CD4+ or CD8+ T cells sorted from blood, taken in a trial of the OX40 agonist ivuxolimab. V gene TRBV6-1 combines with J gene TRBJ2-7, with 10 bases fitting TRBD2. CDR3 residues: CASSSAGGPYEQYF. CDR3 coding DNA: TGTGCCAGCAGTTCAGCGGGAGGGCCCTACGAGCAGTACTTC.